This T cell receptor beta chain emerged from a study of cytomegalovirus exposure and HLA in healthy donors. The study ran its PCR with 60 Vbeta and 13 Jbeta primers. TCRdb's copy holds only in-frame clones and misses some; the assay was immunoSEQ multiplex PCR. Of 95,000 to 100,000 clones listed, roughly 80% are singletons. The sample was PBMCs. The sequence came from a female donor in good health and CMV-seronegative.

The CDR3 DNA sequence: TGTGCCAGCAAACCCGACATGGGCGAAGAGCAGTTCTTC. Its protein product is CASKPDMGEEQFF. The chain employs TRBV9 and TRBJ2-1, with D unresolved. The germline V and J ends were trimmed by 6 bases and 10 bases, with 17 bases remaining between them. This CDR3 spans 13 amino acids. CDR1 and CDR2 from the germline V gene are SGDLS and YYNGEE. Based on the CDR3 plus reference TRBV9 and TRBJ2-1, the full variable domain is DSGVTQTPKHLITATGQRVTLRCSPRSGDLSVYWYQQSLDQGLQFLIQYYNGEERAKGNILERFSAQQFPDLHSELNLSSLELGDSALYFCASKPDMGEEQFFGPGTRLTVL.